The clone carrying this T cell receptor (beta chain) was counted once. Its cognate antigen is unknown. The data originate from a study of OX40 agonist ivuxolimab in advanced cancers. Study-wide results and limits: Expanded clones were, on average, more numerous in CD8+ T cells than in CD4+. At 0.1 to 3.0 mg/kg, CD4+ and CD8+ blood T cells expanded clonally by week 6. In the expanded peripheral T cells, antigen specificity was never determined. Partial responders at 0.1-3.0 mg/kg showed near-lowest clonal expansion.

Assay: immunoSEQ multiplex PCR; the TCRdb copy retains only in-frame clones and omits some. The sample includes roughly 80,000 clones, approximately 85% of them seen just once. Trimming took 6 bases from V and 0 from J, leaving 12 bases between them. Germline V gives CDR1 LNHDA, CDR2 SQIVND (reference sequence). The CDR3 sequence is 15 residues long. The sequencing here drew on CD4+ or CD8+ T cells sorted from blood, taken in a trial of the OX40 agonist ivuxolimab. The receptor was derived from an adult with an advanced solid tumor such as melanoma, head and neck, liver or kidney cancer. The chain couples TRBV19 to TRBJ1-3, with a weak D call TRBD1 (6 bases). CDR3 coding DNA: TGTGCCAGTAGCCTTGGACAGTTCTCTGGAAACACCATATATTTT. It translates to CASSLGQFSGNTIYF. Full variable domain (rest looked up from reference TRBV19 and TRBJ1-3): DGGITQSPKYLFRKEGQNVTLSCEQNLNHDAMYWYRQDPGQGLRLIYYSQIVNDFQKGDIAEGYSVSREKKESFPLTVTSAQKNPTAFYLCASSLGQFSGNTIYFGEGSWLTVV.